What follows are 30 T cell receptor beta chains derived from one specimen sequenced in a study of human T cells and chemical hapten exposure. One entry per CDR3 protein, called by TCRdb with MiXCR from the RACE reads. The table records some 50,000 distinct CDR3 sequences, about 4.5% of them present only once. Time point given: healthy volunteer bleed at 2 weeks. From whole blood left unfractionated, total RNA was extracted. The sequenced material came from whole blood. All receptors come from a human donor in good health. Some clones in this sample may be carry-over from other donors' samples.

The chain is built from TRBV19 and TRBJ1-1; TRBD1 matches at 8 bases. The germline V gene has CDR1 LNHDA and CDR2 SQIVND (reference sequence). Trimming at V came to 5 bases and at J to 3 bases, leaving 14 bases not matched to a gene. The CDR3 has 17 residues. The CDR3 spells CASSLRGTGTWDTEAFF. The CDR3 nucleotides read TGTGCCAGTAGTCTTAGGGGGACAGGTACCTGGGACACTGAAGCTTTCTTT.

There are a few counts of this clonotype. The chain combines TRBV12-3 or TRBV12-4 with TRBJ2-7; TRBD1 is a possible D gene (5 bases). The CDR3 extends over 15 amino acids. The ends were cut back, 6 bases at V and 1 base at J, with 16 bases in the middle. This chain's CDR3 is CASSPGRVLSYEQYF. In DNA, the CDR3 is TGTGCCAGCAGCCCCGGCAGGGTACTATCCTACGAGCAGTACTTC.

This clonotype was counted ten times or more. The V and J genes are TRBV29-1 and TRBJ2-1; no firm D call. The CDR3 length is 10 residues. CDR1 is SQVTM and CDR2 is ANQGSEA in the germline V gene. The V and J ends lost 7 bases and 6 bases respectively, with 7 bases between them. CDR3 loop: CSANVNEQFF. As DNA, the CDR3 is TGCAGCGCAAACGTCAATGAGCAGTTCTTC.

This clonotype was seen many times. V gene TRBV20-1 combines with J gene TRBJ2-5, with a possible D match to TRBD2 (6 bases). The CDR3 totals 13 residues. Trimming pared 8 bases from V and 2 bases from J, leaving 15 bases between. Germline CDR1 and CDR2: DFQATT and SNEGSKA (reference sequence). The CDR3 here is CSCGGNRQETQYF. CDR3 sequence (DNA): TGCAGTTGTGGAGGGAATCGACAAGAGACCCAGTACTTC.

This clonotype was recorded at least ten times. The chain employs TRBV29-1 and TRBJ2-5; 10 bases agree with TRBD1. Germline CDR1 and CDR2: SQVTM and ANQGSEA. CDR3 length: 13 residues. Losses at the gene ends were 4 bases for V and 5 bases for J; bases not matched to a gene: 4. CDR3 protein: CSVAGTGVETQYF. The CDR3 coding sequence is TGCAGCGTTGCCGGGACAGGGGTGGAGACCCAGTACTTC.

The chain carries TRBV6-1 and TRBJ2-1; 8 positions agree with TRBD2. V trimming: 3 bases; J trimming: 4 bases; junction bases outside the gene matches: 14. This CDR3 is 18 amino acids long. Germline-derived CDR1 and CDR2 are MNHNS and SASEGT. This chain's CDR3 is CASSEGGLRGGTYNEQFF. CDR3 bases: TGTGCCAGCAGTGAGGGGGGACTACGCGGGGGGACTTACAATGAGCAGTTCTTC.

This clonotype was found many times. V usage is TRBV12-3 or TRBV12-4 and J usage is TRBJ1-3, with a tentative D call TRBD1 (6 bases). Trimming left V 4 bases short and J 9 bases short, with 10 bases between. The CDR3 consists of 12 residues. The DNA for the CDR3 is TGTGCCAGCAGTTCCGAGGGGGGCACCATATATTTT. Translation gives CASSSEGGTIYF.

Notes on this clonotype: With a much larger clone just one base away, this may be a read error. The gene calls are TRBV5-6 and TRBJ2-3; possible D gene TRBD2, 5 bases. The V end lost 6 bases, the J end lost 1 base, and 12 bases lay between the germline ends. This CDR3 has 14 amino acids. Germline CDR1 and CDR2: SGHDT and YYEEEE. This CDR3 reads CASIRYGGTDTQYF. CDR3 sequence (DNA): TGTGCCAGCATCCGTTACGGGGGCACAGATACGCAGTATTTT.

V and J are TRBV6-5 and TRBJ2-3; the match to TRBD2 covers 8 bases. The ends lost 2 bases at V and 6 bases at J; junction bases unmatched: 1. The CDR3 loop spans 13 amino acids. Germline V gene sequence: CDR1 MNHEY, CDR2 SVGAGI. The CDR3 loop is CASSYGTRDTQYF. The CDR3 nucleotides are TGTGCCAGCAGTTACGGGACTAGGGATACGCAGTATTTT.

This clonotype was recorded many times. The chain carries TRBV10-1 and TRBJ2-5; 7 nucleotides match TRBD1. The ends lost 4 bases at V and 2 bases at J; junction bases unmatched: 4. In germline, CDR1 is WNHNN, CDR2 SYGVQD (reference sequence). This CDR3 spans 14 amino acids. The CDR3 DNA reads TGCGCCAGCAGTGGAGGGGGCAGACAAGAGACCCAGTACTTC. Translation: CASSGGGRQETQYF.

This clonotype was seen ten or more times. The rearrangement joins TRBV20-1 to TRBJ1-4; D possibly corresponds to TRBD1 (6 bases). The CDR3 has 13 residues. Germline V gene data show CDR1 as DFQATT and CDR2 as SNEGSKA (reference sequence). Trimming removed 1 base from V and 8 bases from J, with 11 bases in between. CDR3 in DNA: TGCAGTGCTAGAGGGCAGGGGCGGGAAAAACTGTTTTTT. Translating gives CSARGQGREKLFF.

This clonotype was picked up many times. J is TRBJ1-2 and V is TRBV27, with no clear D. CDR1 and CDR2 from the germline V gene are MNHEY and SMNVEV (reference sequence). This CDR3 is built from 12 residues. The V end lost 5 bases, the J end lost 5 bases, and 9 bases lay between the germline ends. CDR3 amino acids: CASSPLGYGYTF. The CDR3 nucleotides are TGTGCCAGCAGTCCTTTAGGTTATGGCTACACCTTC.

This clonotype was observed at least ten times. This rearrangement joins TRBV18 to TRBJ2-6, with 12 bases fitting TRBD2. Per the germline V gene, CDR1 is KGHSH and CDR2 is LQKENI. V lost 3 bases and J lost 2; bases outside the gene matches: 2. This CDR3 comprises 17 residues. CDR3 residues: CASSPGLAGTGANVLTF. CDR3 DNA: TGTGCCAGCTCACCTGGACTAGCGGGAACTGGGGCCAACGTCCTGACTTTC.

This clonotype was counted many times. CDR3 bases: TGTGCCAGCAGTTCTCGACCCAGACAGGGGAATAACTATGGCTACACCTTC. Translation gives CASSSRPRQGNNYGYTF. The chain uses TRBV12-3 or TRBV12-4 and TRBJ1-2; TRBD1 aligns across 8 bases. This CDR3 contains 17 residues. J was trimmed by 1 base and V by 4 bases; bases with no gene match: 11.

This clonotype occurred many times. This chain uses TRBV5-4 with TRBJ2-1; 12 bases line up with TRBD1. V gave up 0 bases and J gave up 12 bases; unmatched junction bases: 7. The CDR3 contains 15 residues. Germline CDR1 SGHNT, CDR2 YYREEE (reference sequence). This CDR3 is CASSLGGQGALGQFF. CDR3 nucleotides: TGTGCCAGCAGCTTGGGGGGACAGGGGGCTCTTGGGCAGTTCTTC.

This clonotype has just a few counts. The V gene is TRBV7-2, the J gene TRBJ2-1, with 8 nucleotides matching TRBD1. This CDR3 is 15 amino acids long. Unmatched junction bases numbered 3, after V lost 3 bases and J lost 2 bases. Germline-derived CDR1 and CDR2 are SGHTA and FQGNSA. CDR3 sequence: CASSFPGQAYNEQFF. For the CDR3, the DNA is TGTGCCAGCAGCTTTCCGGGACAGGCCTACAATGAGCAGTTCTTC.

This clonotype was seen repeatedly, ten times or more. The chain is built from TRBV6-2 or TRBV6-3 and TRBJ2-1, with D possibly being TRBD1 or TRBD2 (5 bases each). Germline V gives CDR1 MNHEY, CDR2 SVGEGT. The V gene lost 4 bases and the J gene lost 7 bases, with 14 bases spanning the gap. This CDR3 region has 14 residues. The CDR3 sequence: CASSWSTEGNEQFF. Written as DNA, the CDR3 is TGTGCCAGCAGTTGGTCTACCGAGGGGAATGAGCAGTTCTTC.

The chain employs TRBV2 and TRBJ2-1; 13 bases map to TRBD2. This CDR3 contains 14 residues. Per germline, CDR1 SNHLY and CDR2 FYNNEI. V shed 7 bases, J shed 12 bases, and the junction held 9 bases outside the gene matches. The CDR3: CASTGGLAGAMQFF. The CDR3 DNA follows: TGTGCCAGCACTGGAGGACTAGCGGGAGCTATGCAGTTCTTC. Filled out from reference TRBV2 and TRBJ2-1, the complete variable domain reads EPEVTQTPSHQVTQMGQEVILRCVPISNHLYFYWYRQILGQKVEFLVSFYNNEISEKSEIFDDQFSVERPDGSNFTLKIRSTKLEDSAMYFCASTGGLAGAMQFFGPGTRLTVL.

This clonotype occurred many times. The chain combines TRBV28 with TRBJ2-7; D gene unclear. The CDR3 consists of 11 residues. V lost 10 bases, J lost 0 bases, and 7 bases lay in between. The germline CDR1 and CDR2 sequences are MDHEN and SYDVKM. The CDR3 is CATSLSYEQYF. For the CDR3, the DNA is TGTGCCACTTCCCTCTCCTACGAGCAGTACTTC.

This clonotype was recorded at least ten times. The J gene is TRBJ2-3, the V gene TRBV7-2, with D uncertain. The CDR3 consists of 15 residues. The V end lost 5 bases, the J end lost 2 bases, and 14 bases lay between the germline ends. Germline V CDR1 and CDR2: SGHTA, FQGNSA. The CDR3 sequence: CASSRLGQITDTQYF. As DNA, the CDR3 is TGTGCCAGCAGCCGACTCGGGCAGATCACAGATACGCAGTATTTT.

The rearrangement links TRBV20-1 to TRBJ1-1; D unclear. Looked up from germline, CDR1 is DFQATT and CDR2 is SNEGSKA (reference sequence). Trimming stripped 2 bases from V and 2 bases from J, with 0 bases between. There are 10 residues in the CDR3. The CDR3 loop reads CSARNTEAFF. CDR3 sequence (DNA): TGCAGTGCTAGAAACACTGAAGCTTTCTTT.

This clonotype was counted ten times or more. The chain employs TRBV19 and TRBJ2-5, with a possible D match to TRBD2 (5 bases). The CDR3 is 12 residues long. The V gene lost 5 bases and the J gene lost 3 bases, with 7 bases spanning the gap. Germline V gene lookup returns CDR1 LNHDA and CDR2 SQIVND (reference sequence). The CDR3 region has the DNA TGTGCCAGTAGTCCGGGAAAAGAGACCCAGTACTTC. Amino acids: CASSPGKETQYF.

There are many counts of this clonotype. The chain has TRBV30 and TRBJ1-1; D is ambiguous. This CDR3 spans 11 amino acids. CDR1 is GTSNPN, CDR2 SVGIG, per germline (reference sequence). The V gene lost 5 bases and the J gene lost 11 bases, with 15 bases spanning the gap. As DNA, the CDR3 is TGTGCCTGGGACACACAGAGGGTGGCTTTCTTT. Amino acids: CAWDTQRVAFF.

The chain links TRBV6-6 to TRBJ1-1, with D maybe TRBD1 (6 bases). CDR3 length: 14 amino acids. Trimming took off 4 bases at V and 7 bases at J, with 16 bases between the two ends. Germline values: CDR1 MNHNY, CDR2 SVGAGI (reference sequence). CDR3 DNA sequence: TGTGCCAGCAGTTTACTCGACTCAGGGGATGAAGCTTTCTTT. Encoded protein: CASSLLDSGDEAFF.

This clonotype has ten or more counts. This rearrangement joins TRBV28 to TRBJ2-7; D possibly corresponds to TRBD2 (6 bases). The CDR3 loop spans 14 amino acids. The germline gives CDR1 MDHEN, CDR2 SYDVKM. The germline V and J ends were trimmed by 10 bases and 0 bases, with 16 bases remaining between them. This chain's CDR3 is CATSEGPSSYEQYF. In DNA, the CDR3 is TGTGCCACCTCGGAGGGTCCGAGCTCCTACGAGCAGTACTTC.

This clonotype was recorded at least ten times. V usage is TRBV5-1 and J usage is TRBJ2-3; D unclear. The CDR3 consists of 14 residues. V lost 0 bases and J 0 bases, leaving 5 bases between the germline ends. In germline, CDR1 is SGHRS, CDR2 YFSETQ. The CDR3 nucleotides are TGCGCCAGCAGCTTGGAGATAAGCACAGATACGCAGTATTTT. This codes for CASSLEISTDTQYF.

Note on this clonotype: A read error may be the cause here, since a much bigger clone is one base away. The chain is built from TRBV24-1 and TRBJ2-6; D is tentatively TRBD1 or TRBD2 (6 bases each). The germline V gene has CDR1 KGHDR and CDR2 SFDVKD. CDR3 size: 15 residues. CDR3 nucleotides: TGTGCCACCAGACCCGGGGGCTCTGGGGCCAACGTCCTGAATTTC. Encoded protein: CATRPGGSGANVLNF.

Ten or more counts support this clonotype. This rearrangement joins TRBV20-1 to TRBJ2-3; 10 positions agree with TRBD2. This CDR3 contains 18 residues. The J segment lost 0 bases and the V segment lost 3 bases, leaving 12 bases of the junction unmatched. CDR1 and CDR2 (germline): DFQATT, SNEGSKA (reference sequence). The CDR3 DNA reads as TGCAGTGCTAGTGGGGTAGCGGGAGGTTCTATTAGCACAGATACGCAGTATTTT. Protein product: CSASGVAGGSISTDTQYF.

This clonotype was detected many times. DNA of the CDR3: TGTGCCAGCAGCTCACGACTAGTTACCCACTACGAGCAGTACTTC. Translation: CASSSRLVTHYEQYF. The V call is TRBV7-9, the J call TRBJ2-7; D is perhaps TRBD2 (6 bases). With 4 bases removed from V and 3 bases from J, the gap between germline ends came to 16 bases. Germline CDR1 reads SEHNR; CDR2 reads FQNEAQ (reference sequence). CDR3 length: 15 amino acids.

This clonotype was counted a few times. The chain joins TRBV14 to TRBJ2-3; D might be TRBD2 (5 bases). The CDR3 is made up of 16 amino acids. Germline loops: CDR1 SGHDN, CDR2 FVKESK. Trimming took 1 base from V and 4 from J, leaving 15 bases between them. The CDR3 coding sequence is TGTGCCAGCAGCCAAGTTAGCCGGGGTGGGGCAGATACGCAGTATTTT. Translating gives CASSQVSRGGADTQYF.